This T cell receptor (beta chain) appears in the sequencing data of a study of blood T cell repertoires in COVID-19. Trimming left V 5 bases short and J 3 bases short, with 10 bases between. The CDR3 loop spans 14 amino acids. CDR1 MNHNY and CDR2 SVGAGI come from the germline V gene (reference sequence). Sequencing used immunoSEQ multiplex PCR; TCRdb keeps in-frame clones, though not all of them. Found here are over 200,000 clones, approximately 89% of them singletons; the top ten hold about 2.3%. Sequencing used PBMCs or T cells enriched from blood (not recorded which). This TCR was recovered from a woman aged 40 to 50 with acute COVID-19. The rearrangement links TRBV6-6 to TRBJ2-2; D not certain. The CDR3: CASSRLRDTGELFF. CDR3 coding DNA: TGTGCCAGCAGTCGTCTTCGGGACACCGGGGAGCTGTTTTTT.